This paragraph covers one T cell receptor (beta chain) sequence. No antigen is known for it. The germline V and J ends were trimmed by 0 bases and 1 base, with 12 bases remaining between them. CDR3 size: 16 residues. Germline CDR1 reads LGHDT; CDR2 reads YNNKEL (reference sequence). TCRdb itself ran the reads through MiXCR, one entry per CDR3 protein. The sample has around 800,000 distinct CDR3 sequences, roughly 33% seen once. These data belong to a study of T cell repertoires in cytomegalovirus infection. This chain links TRBV3-1 with TRBJ1-2; D not resolved. The sample was cultured CD8+ T cells from PBMCs, taken from culture after CMV antigen stimulation. The receptor was derived from a human donor in good health (CMV status not recorded). Some clones in this sample may be carry-over from other donors' samples. CDR3 in amino acids: CASSQDPGEFNYGYTF. CDR3 coding DNA: TGTGCCAGCAGCCAAGACCCGGGAGAATTTAACTATGGCTACACCTTC. The full variable domain, completed using reference TRBV3-1 and TRBJ1-2, is DTAVSQTPKYLVTQMGNDKSIKCEQNLGHDTMYWYKQDSKKFLKIMFSYNNKELIINETVPNRFSPKSPDKAHLNLHINSLELGDSAVYFCASSQDPGEFNYGYTFGSGTRLTVV.